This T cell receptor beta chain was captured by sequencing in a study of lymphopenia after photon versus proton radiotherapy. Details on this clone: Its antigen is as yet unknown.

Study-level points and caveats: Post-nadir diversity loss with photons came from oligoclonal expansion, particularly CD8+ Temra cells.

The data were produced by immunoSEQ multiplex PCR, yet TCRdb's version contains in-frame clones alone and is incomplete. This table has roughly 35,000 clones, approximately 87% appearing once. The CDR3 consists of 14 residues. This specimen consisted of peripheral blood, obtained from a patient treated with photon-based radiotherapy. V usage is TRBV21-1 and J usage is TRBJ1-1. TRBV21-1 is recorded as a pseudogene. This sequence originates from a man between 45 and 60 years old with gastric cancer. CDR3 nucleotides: TGTGCCAGCAGCATGGGACCCTGGAACACTGAAGCTTTCTTT. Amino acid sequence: CASSMGPWNTEAFF.